The T cell receptor (beta chain) under discussion was sequenced for a study of a mutant IDH1 vaccine in newly diagnosed glioma (dated by TCRdb to the early 2020s). Looking at the study overall: Of the approximately 33 patients who were treated, approximately 60% were male and approximately 40% were female, and the mean age was around 41 years. Prior to enrollment, standard therapy consisting of radiotherapy alone, temozolomide alone, or radiochemotherapy with temozolomide had been administered to patients, with the combination being received by most patients. Peripheral blood was drawn at six visits: V03 (baseline), V05, V07, V10, V12 and V13. Longitudinal TCRB deep sequencing was done for 25 treated patients, wherever samples were available for exploratory analyses. Overall study outcomes, separate from this receptor: Across multiple MHC alleles, vaccine-induced immune responses were seen in around 93% of patients. Selection of PBMC samples for TCRB deep sequencing was based on availability. The authors noted that analyses of patient blood samples could not be reproduced because of sample limitations. Changes in the top peripheral T cell clonotypes picked up by TCRB sequencing did not appear to be linked to pseudoprogression.

A note on this clone: Its cognate antigen has yet to be identified. Within one base of it there is no much larger clone, and no base qualities were kept.

The library came from the immunoSEQ multiplex PCR assay. Rearranged TCR beta chain sequences were amplified using the hsTCRB Kit according to the manufacturer's protocol. TCRB libraries were sequenced on an Illumina MiSeq. On the study's bioinformatics: Demultiplexing, trimming and gene mapping were performed with the kit vendor's proprietary platform. TCRdb mirrors the immuneACCESS table, restricted to in-frame sequences. Some clones are absent from its copies; in checked studies, under half trace to an unresolved V gene, and the reason for the others is unknown. D and trimming were read from the DNA, whereas the V and J calls and clone size are those reported in that table. The sample contains approximately 54,000 clones, 70% to 90% of them found a single time. The ten largest clones capture 15% to 25% of the sample. The germline V gene (reference sequence) specifies LNHNV as CDR1 and YYDKDF as CDR2. The junction shows trimming of 3 bases on V and 3 bases on J, plus 12 bases between the germline ends. From its cysteine to its phenylalanine, the CDR3 spans 15 amino acids. Here the CDR3 DNA is all that survives: 45 bases in frame from base 1.

The sample's time point label is to be understood as: baseline, week 1 (first vaccination visit). The treatment or condition label for this specimen denotes: pre-vaccination baseline after standard-of-care therapy. The donors had newly diagnosed IDH1-mutant astrocytomas of WHO grade 3 or 4 that showed loss of nuclear ATRX. The samples were drawn from NOA16, a multicentre, single-arm, open-label phase I trial in Germany that tested a mutant IDH1 peptide vaccine in humans for the first time. Visit V03 blood draws served as the baseline sample for immunogenicity testing. Genomic DNA for TCRB sequencing was extracted from EDTA blood using the DNeasy Blood and Tissue Kit.

Sample: PBMCs, taken from a glioma patient treated with radiotherapy, temozolomide or both. The rearranged chain carries TRBV15 and TRBJ1-5, and possibly TRBD1, on 6 matching bases. This TCR was sampled from a man between 18 and 29 years old with glioma. CDR3 region: CATSREDSYNQPQHF. The nucleotide sequence reads TGTGCCACCAGCAGGGAGGACAGTTACAATCAGCCCCAGCATTTT.